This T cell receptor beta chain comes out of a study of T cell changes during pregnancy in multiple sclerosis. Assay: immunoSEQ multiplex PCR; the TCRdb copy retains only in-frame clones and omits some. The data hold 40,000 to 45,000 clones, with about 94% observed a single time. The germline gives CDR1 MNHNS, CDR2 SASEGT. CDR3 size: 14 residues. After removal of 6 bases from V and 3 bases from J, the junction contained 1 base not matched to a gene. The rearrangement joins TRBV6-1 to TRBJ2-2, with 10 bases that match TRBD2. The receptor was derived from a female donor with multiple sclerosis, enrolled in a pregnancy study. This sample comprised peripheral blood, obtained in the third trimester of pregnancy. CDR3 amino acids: CASRGLAYTGELFF. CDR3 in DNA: TGTGCCAGCAGGGGACTAGCGTACACCGGGGAGCTGTTTTTT.